The T cell receptor beta chain described here comes from a study of cytomegalovirus exposure and HLA in healthy donors. General study points: With high specificity and sensitivity, the classifier reportedly diagnosed cytomegalovirus status.

To note about this clone: Antigen: not known.

The PCR had 60 Vbeta and 13 Jbeta primers. The data were produced by immunoSEQ multiplex PCR, yet TCRdb's version contains in-frame clones alone and is incomplete. The sample consists of about 170,000 clones, about four fifths of them appearing once. The sequenced sample consisted of PBMCs. The sequence was collected from a woman in her forties or fifties in good health and CMV-seronegative.

The DNA of the CDR3 is TGCAGCGTTGAAGTGTCGGGGGGAAGCAATCAGCCCCAGCATTTT. It yields the protein CSVEVSGGSNQPQHF. J is TRBJ1-5 and V is TRBV29-1; TRBD1 is a possible D gene (5 bases). This CDR3 comprises 15 residues. Per germline, CDR1 SQVTM and CDR2 ANQGSEA. V lost 1 base, J lost 1 base, and 11 bases lay in between. Filled out from reference TRBV29-1 and TRBJ1-5, the complete variable domain reads SAVISQKPSRDICQRGTSLTIQCQVDSQVTMMFWYRQQPGQSLTLIATANQGSEATYESGFVIDKFPISRPNLTFSTLTVSNMSPEDSSIYLCSVEVSGGSNQPQHFGDGTRLSIL.